Sequencing of this TCR beta chain was carried out in a study of OX40 agonist ivuxolimab in advanced cancers. The overall study: Partial response was recorded in three patients: one hepatocellular carcinoma and two cutaneous melanoma cases.

Study-wide findings and caveats: Researchers did not establish what antigens the expanded peripheral T cells target.

On this clone itself: The antigen is undetermined.

Peripheral blood came from all dose cohorts at three timepoints. Assay: immunoSEQ multiplex PCR; the TCRdb copy retains only in-frame clones and omits some. The data show fewer than 60,000 clones, about nine tenths seen once. The V and J ends lost 0 bases and 4 bases respectively, with 11 bases between them. Germline CDR1 SGHRS, CDR2 YFSETQ. The CDR3 is made up of 15 amino acids. This TCR came from an adult with an advanced solid tumor such as melanoma, head and neck, liver or kidney cancer. This sequence joins TRBV5-1 and TRBJ1-3, with D maybe TRBD1 (6 bases). This material consisted of CD4+ or CD8+ T cells sorted from blood, taken in a trial of the OX40 agonist ivuxolimab. CDR3 amino acids: CASSLGATGGNTIYF. The CDR3 DNA reads TGCGCCAGCAGCTTGGGGGCGACAGGCGGAAACACCATATATTTT.